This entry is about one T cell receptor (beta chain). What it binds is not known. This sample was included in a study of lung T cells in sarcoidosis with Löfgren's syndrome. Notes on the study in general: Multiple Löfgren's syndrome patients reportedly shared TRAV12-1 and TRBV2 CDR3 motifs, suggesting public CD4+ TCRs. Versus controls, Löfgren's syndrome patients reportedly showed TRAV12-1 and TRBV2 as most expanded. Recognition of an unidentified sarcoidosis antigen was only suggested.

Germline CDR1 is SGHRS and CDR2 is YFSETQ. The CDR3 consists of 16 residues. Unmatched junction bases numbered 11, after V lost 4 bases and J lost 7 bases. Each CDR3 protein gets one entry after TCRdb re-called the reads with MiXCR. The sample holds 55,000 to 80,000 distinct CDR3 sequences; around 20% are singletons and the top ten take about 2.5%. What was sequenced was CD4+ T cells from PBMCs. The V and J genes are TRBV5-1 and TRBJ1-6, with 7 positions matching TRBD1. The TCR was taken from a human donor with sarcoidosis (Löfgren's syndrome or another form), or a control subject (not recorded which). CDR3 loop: CASSTRTGTANSPLHF. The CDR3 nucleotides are TGCGCCAGCAGCACCCGAACCGGGACAGCAAATTCACCCCTCCACTTT.